The T cell receptor (beta chain) described here comes from a study of human T cells and chemical hapten exposure. Study details: Subjects had 2% DPC placed on about 2 cm by about 2 cm of upper inner arm skin for sensitization. Study outcomes and limitations: Counts of TCRs expanded at PT1 correlated positively with patch test score.

As for time point: patch test 3, about 24 weeks after DPC sensitization. The sample's treatment: therapeutic diphenylcyclopropenone sensitization with weekly scalp DPC. In the library, unique molecular identifiers were attached to individual cDNA molecules. TCRdb used MiXCR to reprocess the RACE reads, holding one entry per CDR3 protein. This table has some 97,000 distinct CDR3 sequences, 27% appearing once. About this clonotype itself: No antigen is known for it.

The CDR3 has 15 amino acids. V lost 6 bases, J lost 4 bases, and 6 bases stayed unmatched. Germline lookup yields CDR1 MDHEN and CDR2 SYDVKM. This chain uses TRBV28 with TRBJ2-7; 13 nucleotides align to TRBD2. The sequencing used whole blood, collected in connection with sensitization to the hapten diphenylcyclopropenone (DPC). The sequence came from a man aged 35 to 55 with alopecia areata. Some clones in this sample may be carry-over from other donors' samples. CDR3 in amino acids: CASSSRTSGRYEQYF. The CDR3 DNA follows: TGTGCCAGCAGCTCCCGGACTAGCGGGAGATACGAGCAGTACTTC.